A single sample gave rise to the 14 T cell receptor beta chains below, sequenced in a study of T-cell memory formation after mild COVID-19. MiXCR, run by TCRdb on the 5' RACE reads, gives a single entry per CDR3 protein. The data contain fewer than 350,000 distinct CDR3 sequences, over 11% of them singletons. The sequencing input was PBMCs or a T cell subset sorted from them (not recorded which). These receptors all come from a man aged 18-30 years who had mild COVID-19 (a few samples of this study predate the infection). Cell type and time point are not known.

This clonotype has a count of ten or more. The gene calls are TRBV12-3 or TRBV12-4 and TRBJ2-2; D not resolved. The CDR3 is 15 residues long. V lost 2 bases, J lost 3 bases, and 10 bases lay in between. The DNA for the CDR3 is TGTGCCAGCAGTTTAAGGCAAGGACACACCGGGGAGCTGTTTTTT. Encoded protein: CASSLRQGHTGELFF.

This clonotype was recorded at least ten times. This chain uses TRBV7-2 with TRBJ2-1, with 7 nucleotides matching TRBD1. Looked up from germline, CDR1 is SGHTA and CDR2 is FQGNSA. This CDR3 comprises 15 residues. The V gene end was trimmed by 0 bases and the J gene end by 5 bases; junction bases not matched to a gene: 4. The CDR3 bases are TGTGCCAGCAGCTTAGCGGGGACAGACAACAATGAGCAGTTCTTC. Protein: CASSLAGTDNNEQFF.

This clonotype was detected a few times. J is TRBJ2-2 and V is TRBV11-2; D remains unclear. V lost 0 bases, J lost 6 bases, and 8 bases lay in between. The V gene's germline CDR1 is SGHAT and CDR2 FQNNGV. The CDR3 is made up of 14 amino acids. The CDR3 loop reads CASSLDPGSGELFF. The CDR3 nucleotides are TGTGCCAGCAGCTTAGATCCGGGTTCCGGGGAGCTGTTTTTT.

In this sample, this clonotype turned up a few times. V gene TRBV20-1 combines with J gene TRBJ2-7; 8 bases match TRBD2. The ends lost 1 base at V and 2 bases at J; junction bases unmatched: 16. Germline V gene data show CDR1 as DFQATT and CDR2 as SNEGSKA (reference sequence). The CDR3 has 18 residues. CDR3 in amino acids: CSARGLTRAGETPYEQYV. The CDR3 DNA follows: TGCAGTGCTAGAGGACTTACTAGAGCGGGGGAGACCCCCTACGAGCAGTACGTC.

This clonotype was observed a few times. The V gene is TRBV20-1, the J gene TRBJ1-5, with TRBD1 identical over 7 bases. CDR3 length: 16 amino acids. Per germline, CDR1 DFQATT and CDR2 SNEGSKA (reference sequence). Unmatched junction bases numbered 8, after V lost 0 bases and J lost 3 bases. In DNA, the CDR3 is TGCAGTGCTAGAGATTTCGACAGGGTGATCAATCAGCCCCAGCATTTT. The encoded protein is CSARDFDRVINQPQHF.

This clonotype was detected only a few times. V usage is TRBV5-4 and J usage is TRBJ2-1, with 8 bases that match TRBD2. The CDR3 extends over 15 amino acids. V shed 1 base, J shed 3 bases, and the junction held 3 bases outside the gene matches. Germline CDR1 is SGHNT and CDR2 is YYREEE (reference sequence). The CDR3 nucleotides are TGTGCCAGCAGCTTGTCCGGGGGGGGCTACAATGAGCAGTTCTTC. Translation: CASSLSGGGYNEQFF.

This clonotype was seen a few times. The chain joins TRBV6-2 or TRBV6-3 to TRBJ1-2; 9 bases line up with TRBD1. Germline V gene sequence: CDR1 MNHEY, CDR2 SVGEGT. The V segment lost 6 bases and the J segment 4 bases; nucleotides outside the gene matches: 12. CDR3 size: 16 residues. CDR3 DNA: TGTGCCAGCAGCCTGGCCCCGTCGGACAGGGGCTATGGCTACACCTTC. As protein: CASSLAPSDRGYGYTF.

This clonotype was seen more than once but under ten times. This sequence joins TRBV12-3 or TRBV12-4 and TRBJ2-3, with D hard to call. Trimming cost V 5 bases and J 2 bases, with 17 bases left between them. The CDR3 has 16 amino acids. The CDR3, as DNA: TGTGCCAGCAGTGACCGGCAGAGAGCTGCCACAGATACGCAGTATTTT. This gives the protein CASSDRQRAATDTQYF.

This clonotype appeared a few times. This rearrangement joins TRBV29-1 to TRBJ2-3; 13 bases match TRBD2. The trim removed 6 bases at V and 6 bases at J, leaving 9 bases unmatched. Germline CDR1 reads SQVTM; CDR2 reads ANQGSEA. The CDR3 runs 15 residues. This chain's CDR3 is CSVDQGLAGLDTQYF. CDR3 nucleotide sequence: TGCAGCGTCGACCAGGGACTAGCGGGGTTGGATACGCAGTATTTT.

This clonotype has just a few counts. The chain couples TRBV6-5 to TRBJ1-2; D call uncertain. V was pared by 9 bases and J by 0 bases, with 8 bases between. The CDR3 is 12 residues long. Germline CDR1 MNHEY, CDR2 SVGAGI. The CDR3 bases are TGTGCCAGTGGCAGAGCTAACTATGGCTACACCTTC. Protein product: CASGRANYGYTF.

A few counts support this clonotype. This rearrangement joins TRBV15 to TRBJ1-3; no reliable D call. Germline CDR1 and CDR2: LNHNV and YYDKDF (reference sequence). Trimming removed 1 base from V and 0 bases from J, with 7 bases in between. The CDR3 length is 15 residues. The CDR3 spells CATSRGGLSGNTIYF. The CDR3, as DNA: TGTGCCACCAGCAGAGGAGGACTCTCTGGAAACACCATATATTTT.

This clonotype has a handful of counts. The chain has TRBV11-2 and TRBJ1-2, with 9 nucleotides matching TRBD1. V was pared by 5 bases and J by 5 bases, with 9 bases of the junction left unmatched. The CDR3 is 15 residues long. Germline assignment: CDR1 SGHAT and CDR2 FQNNGV. CDR3 amino acids: CASSLTGGSSYGYTF. DNA for the CDR3: TGTGCCAGCAGCCTAACAGGGGGCTCTTCATATGGCTACACCTTC. Full variable domain (rest looked up from reference TRBV11-2 and TRBJ1-2): EAGVAQSPRYKIIEKRQSVAFWCNPISGHATLYWYQQILGQGPKLLIQFQNNGVVDDSQLPKDRFSAERLKGVDSTLKIQPAKLEDSAVYLCASSLTGGSSYGYTFGSGTRLTVV.

This clonotype was seen only a few times. This chain joins TRBV6-2 or TRBV6-3 and TRBJ2-1; no clear D gene. V lost 8 bases, J lost 9 bases, and 11 bases lay in between. CDR3 size: 11 residues. Germline V gene lookup returns CDR1 MNHEY and CDR2 SVGEGT. In nucleotides, the CDR3 is TGTGCCAGCTCAGAGACGGTTGAGCAGTTCTTC. It encodes CASSETVEQFF.

This chain joins TRBV18 and TRBJ2-7; D is unresolved. Germline assignment: CDR1 KGHSH and CDR2 LQKENI. The CDR3 has 14 amino acids. The V gene lost 5 bases and the J gene lost 5 bases, with 16 bases spanning the gap. The CDR3 is CASSETRQDDEQYF. CDR3 DNA sequence: TGTGCCAGCTCAGAGACGCGGCAGGACGACGAGCAGTACTTC. The entire variable domain, with the rest obtained from reference TRBV18 and TRBJ2-7, is as follows: NAGVMQNPRHLVRRRGQEARLRCSPMKGHSHVYWYRQLPEEGLKFMVYLQKENIIDESGMPKERFSAEFPKEGPSILRIQQVVRGDSAAYFCASSETRQDDEQYFGPGTRLTVT.